Below, 14 T cell receptor beta chains from the same sample are listed, as sequenced in a study of OX40 agonist ivuxolimab in advanced cancers. Only in-frame clones appear in the TCRdb table, and some are missing; sequencing was by immunoSEQ multiplex PCR. The sample shows 30,000 to 40,000 clones, approximately 89% of them seen only once. This specimen was CD4+ or CD8+ T cells sorted from blood, taken in a trial of the OX40 agonist ivuxolimab. The receptors originated from an adult with an advanced solid tumor such as melanoma, head and neck, liver or kidney cancer.

This chain uses TRBV28 with TRBJ1-1, with 7 bases lining up with TRBD1. V was clipped by 8 bases and J by 5 bases; unmatched bases: 5. In germline, CDR1 is MDHEN, CDR2 SYDVKM. CDR3 size: 12 residues. In DNA, the CDR3 is TGTGCCAGCCGACAGGGAGGGACTGAAGCTTTCTTT. Encoded protein: CASRQGGTEAFF.

The chain links TRBV4-1 to TRBJ2-2, with D possibly being TRBD1 (8 bases). The V and J ends lost 6 bases and 5 bases respectively, with 16 bases between them. CDR1 is MGHRA and CDR2 is YSYEKL in the germline V gene. The CDR3 is 15 amino acids. CDR3 nucleotide sequence: TGCGCCAGCAGGCCTACAGGGGGGGGGACCGGGGAGCTGTTTTTT. Translation gives CASRPTGGGTGELFF.

The gene calls are TRBV27 and TRBJ2-3; D gene unclear. V gave up 5 bases and J gave up 4 bases, with 10 bases separating them. The length of the CDR3 is 13 residues. CDR1 and CDR2 from the germline V gene are MNHEY and SMNVEV (reference sequence). CDR3 in amino acids: CASSGYMADTQYF. The CDR3 bases are TGTGCCAGCAGTGGCTACATGGCAGATACGCAGTATTTT.

The chain combines TRBV5-1 with TRBJ1-1; a possible D gene is TRBD1 (5 bases). The CDR3 extends over 13 amino acids. Trimming removed 0 bases at V and 4 bases at J, with 7 bases between. CDR1 is SGHRS, CDR2 YFSETQ, per germline. As DNA, the CDR3 is TGCGCCAGCAGCTTGGGTGGGGGCACTGAAGCTTTCTTT. Encoded protein: CASSLGGGTEAFF.

V and J are TRBV28 and TRBJ1-4; 9 bases match TRBD1. The ends lost 7 bases at V and 5 bases at J; junction bases unmatched: 5. The germline V gene has CDR1 MDHEN and CDR2 SYDVKM. This CDR3 is built from 14 residues. The chain's CDR3 is CASTIGQGNEKLFF. CDR3 nucleotide sequence: TGTGCCAGCACCATTGGACAGGGGAATGAAAAACTGTTTTTT.

The V call is TRBV6-1, the J call TRBJ2-5, with D possibly TRBD2 on 5 matching bases. The CDR3 runs 14 residues. Germline CDR1 and CDR2: MNHNS and SASEGT. Trimming cost V 4 bases and J 3 bases, with 12 bases left between them. The CDR3 DNA reads TGTGCCAGCAGTGGATTCAGAGCGGAAGAGACCCAGTACTTC. Translation: CASSGFRAEETQYF.

The count of this clone is one. The chain joins TRBV5-1 to TRBJ1-2; D gene uncertain. CDR3 size: 14 residues. The ends were cut back, 0 bases at V and 4 bases at J, with 10 bases in the middle. The germline CDR1 and CDR2 sequences are SGHRS and YFSETQ. The DNA for the CDR3 is TGCGCCAGCAGCTTGGTCGGGGAGACCTATGGCTACACCTTC. Amino acids: CASSLVGETYGYTF. Combining the CDR3 with reference TRBV5-1 and TRBJ1-2 gives the whole variable domain KAGVTQTPRYLIKTRGQQVTLSCSPISGHRSVSWYQQTPGQGLQFLFEYFSETQRNKGNFPGRFSGRQFSNSRSEMNVSTLELGDSALYLCASSLVGETYGYTFGSGTRLTVV.

The rearrangement links TRBV7-2 to TRBJ1-2; TRBD1 might be the D (6 bases). CDR1 is SGHTA, CDR2 FQGNSA, per germline. V dropped 7 bases and J dropped 4 bases, with 16 bases sitting between them. The CDR3 covers 14 residues. In DNA form, the CDR3 reads TGTGCCAGCACGCTGGGGCAGGGGATCTATGGCTACACCTTC. Its protein product is CASTLGQGIYGYTF.

The gene calls are TRBV7-3 and TRBJ2-1; 8 bases align to TRBD2. The CDR3 is 15 amino acids. Per germline, CDR1 SGHTA and CDR2 FQGTGA. Losses at the gene ends were 0 bases for V and 2 bases for J; bases not matched to a gene: 0. In nucleotides, the CDR3 is TGTGCCAGCAGCTTAACTAGCGGGGCCTACAATGAGCAGTTCTTC. Protein sequence: CASSLTSGAYNEQFF. Looking up the rest from reference TRBV7-3 and TRBJ2-1 gives the full variable domain: GAGVSQTPSNKVTEKGKYVELRCDPISGHTALYWYRQSLGQGPEFLIYFQGTGAADDSGLPNDRFFAVRPEGSVSTLKIQRTERGDSAVYLCASSLTSGAYNEQFFGPGTRLTVL.

The V gene is TRBV5-5, the J gene TRBJ1-5; D gene uncertain. The CDR3 is made up of 15 amino acids. The germline V gene has CDR1 SGHKS and CDR2 YYEKEE (reference sequence). Between the trimmed V and J ends, which lost 0 bases and 0 bases, there was a span of 7 bases. DNA for the CDR3: TGTGCCAGCAGCTTGGAGCATTATAGCAATCAGCCCCAGCATTTT. This codes for CASSLEHYSNQPQHF.

The chain recombines TRBV7-2 with TRBJ1-5; D ambiguous. V was shortened by 6 bases and J by 7 bases, with 10 bases between the two germline ends. Germline V lookup: CDR1 SGHTA, CDR2 FQGNSA. The CDR3 is made up of 12 amino acids. CDR3 in DNA: TGTGCCAGCAGTCCGCCTGGGCAGCCCCAGCATTTT. Translating it yields CASSPPGQPQHF.

The chain is built from TRBV9 and TRBJ1-4, with D possibly matching TRBD1 (5 bases). Germline CDR1 SGDLS, CDR2 YYNGEE. V lost 4 bases and J 8 bases, leaving 12 bases between the germline ends. The length of the CDR3 is 13 residues. CDR3 sequence reads: CASSPGTGEKLFF. In nucleotides, the CDR3 is TGTGCCAGCAGCCCAGGGACGGGAGAAAAACTGTTTTTT. The full variable domain, its missing parts supplied by reference TRBV9 and TRBJ1-4, is DSGVTQTPKHLITATGQRVTLRCSPRSGDLSVYWYQQSLDQGLQFLIQYYNGEERAKGNILERFSAQQFPDLHSELNLSSLELGDSALYFCASSPGTGEKLFFGSGTQLSVL.

The chain employs TRBV5-5 and TRBJ2-3; D is perhaps TRBD2 (6 bases). With 3 bases removed from V and 4 bases from J, the gap between germline ends came to 12 bases. The CDR3 loop spans 14 amino acids. Germline V lookup: CDR1 SGHKS, CDR2 YYEKEE (reference sequence). CDR3 coding DNA: TGTGCCAGCAGCTCGGAGTGGGGGGCAGATACGCAGTATTTT. It is translated as CASSSEWGADTQYF.

The V call is TRBV27, the J call TRBJ2-1, with 9 bases that match TRBD2. V gave up 3 bases and J gave up 1 base; unmatched junction bases: 7. Germline CDR1 is MNHEY and CDR2 is SMNVEV (reference sequence). There are 17 residues in the CDR3. In DNA form, the CDR3 reads TGTGCCAGCAGTTTCTACTCTAGCGGGAATTCCTACAATGAGCAGTTCTTC. This translates into CASSFYSSGNSYNEQFF.